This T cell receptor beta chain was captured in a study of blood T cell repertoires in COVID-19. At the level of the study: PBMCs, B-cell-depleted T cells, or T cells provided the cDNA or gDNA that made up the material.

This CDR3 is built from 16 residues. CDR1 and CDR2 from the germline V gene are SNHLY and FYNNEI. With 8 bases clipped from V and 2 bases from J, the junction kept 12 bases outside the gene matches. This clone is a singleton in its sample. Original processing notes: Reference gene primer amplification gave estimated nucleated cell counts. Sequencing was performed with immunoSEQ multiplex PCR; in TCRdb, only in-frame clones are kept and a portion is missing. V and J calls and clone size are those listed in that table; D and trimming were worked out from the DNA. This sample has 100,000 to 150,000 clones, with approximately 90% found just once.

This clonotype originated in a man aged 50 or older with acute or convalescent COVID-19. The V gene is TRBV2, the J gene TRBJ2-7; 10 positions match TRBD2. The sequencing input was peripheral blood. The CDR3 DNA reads TGTGCCAGCTTTGTCCCAAGGCTAGCGGGGGCCTACGAGCAGTACTTC. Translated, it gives CASFVPRLAGAYEQYF.